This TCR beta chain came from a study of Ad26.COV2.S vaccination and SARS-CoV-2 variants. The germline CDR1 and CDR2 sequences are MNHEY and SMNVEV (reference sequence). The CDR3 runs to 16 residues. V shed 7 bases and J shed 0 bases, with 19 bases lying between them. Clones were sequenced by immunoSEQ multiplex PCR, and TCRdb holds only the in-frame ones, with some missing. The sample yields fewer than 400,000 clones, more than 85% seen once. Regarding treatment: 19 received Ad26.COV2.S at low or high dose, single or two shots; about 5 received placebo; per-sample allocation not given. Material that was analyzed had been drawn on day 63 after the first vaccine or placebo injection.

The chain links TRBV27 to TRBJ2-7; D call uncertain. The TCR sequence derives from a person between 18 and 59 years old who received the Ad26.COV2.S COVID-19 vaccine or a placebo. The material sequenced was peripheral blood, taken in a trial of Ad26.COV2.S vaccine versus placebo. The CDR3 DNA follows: TGTGCCAGCATTGGGCTTTTGGCACCTCTCTCCTACGAGCAGTACTTC. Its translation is CASIGLLAPLSYEQYF.